The T cell receptor (beta chain) under discussion was sequenced for a study of shared clonotypes between healthy human individuals. V trimming: 6 bases; J trimming: 4 bases; junction bases outside the gene matches: 8. The germline V gene encodes CDR1 PRHDT and CDR2 FYEKMQ (reference sequence). This CDR3 has 14 residues. The naive CD8 subset, CD45RO-negative cells positively selected for CCR7, excluded terminally differentiated effector memory CD45RA+ cells. Using immunoSEQ multiplex PCR, the repertoire was profiled, and TCRdb retains in-frame clones only, with some absent. This table has about 650,000 clones, around 95% appearing once. Comment on this clone: Its specificity is unknown.

Study conclusions and caveats: Since donors were few, the genetic and exposure-history diversity represented was limited.

This chain links TRBV13 with TRBJ2-7; the match to TRBD2 covers 8 bases. Sequencing was carried out using naive CD8+ T cells sorted from blood. This receptor was taken from a woman younger than 45 in good health. CDR3 protein: CASSGQRETYEQYF. The DNA of the CDR3 is TGTGCCAGCAGTGGACAGCGGGAGACGTACGAGCAGTACTTC.